Listed below are T cell receptor beta chains from one sample, sequenced in a study of control samples from healthy donors and cancer patients. This table comes from immunoSEQ multiplex PCR, and its TCRdb copy is limited to in-frame clones, with some not included. The data hold about 220,000 clones, with just under 95% observed a single time. Specimen: blood. These receptors all stem from a man aged 50-60 years in good health. Each CDR3 is given with its conserved first and last residue. The D gene is left open where the match is weak. Clone sizes are given selectively: once, few, many, or a class where the clone is expanded.

size	V	J	D	DNA	CDR3
once	TRBV5-1	TRBJ2-2	NA	TGCGCCAGCAGCTTCCGGCGGAACACCGGGGAGCTGTTTTTT	CASSFRRNTGELFF
NA	TRBV7-9	TRBJ2-1	TRBD2	TGTGCCAGCAGCTCCACTAGCGGGGGGGCCAATGAGCAGTTCTTC	CASSSTSGGANEQFF
NA	TRBV5-5	TRBJ2-7	TRBD1	TGTGCCAGCAGCCTCTACAGGGGTCTATCCTACGAGCAGTACTTC	CASSLYRGLSYEQYF
NA	TRBV5-1	TRBJ2-7	NA	TGCGCCAGCAGCTCAATTGGGGTTTCCTACGAGCAGTACTTC	CASSSIGVSYEQYF
once	TRBV28	TRBJ1-1	NA	TGTGCCAGTACGGGGCGGAACACTGAAGCTTTCTTT	CASTGRNTEAFF
NA	TRBV5-1	TRBJ2-7	NA	TGCGCCAGCGGAACAGGTAGCTCCTACGAGCAGTACTTC	CASGTGSSYEQYF
NA	TRBV6-1	TRBJ2-3	NA	TGTGCCAGCAGTGAAGGGGCAGGGGTAACAGATACGCAGTATTTT	CASSEGAGVTDTQYF
NA	TRBV6-6	TRBJ1-2	NA	TGTGCCGGCAGTTACGAGGCAGTTCCTGGCTACACCTTC	CAGSYEAVPGYTF
NA	TRBV9	TRBJ2-7	NA	TGTGCCAGCAGCGTACCCGTCGCCTACGAGCAGTACTTC	CASSVPVAYEQYF
NA	TRBV28	TRBJ2-2	NA	TGTGCCAGCAGCCCGGCAGACACCGGGGAGCTGTTTTTT	CASSPADTGELFF
NA	TRBV18	TRBJ2-5	NA	TGTGCCAGCTCACCGGGTGACACGGATAGAGAGACCCAGTACTTC	CASSPGDTDRETQYF
few	TRBV3-1/TRBV3-2	TRBJ1-4	TRBD1	TGTGCCAGCAGCCAAACGACAGGGGTTAATGAAAAACTGTTTTTT	CASSQTTGVNEKLFF
NA	TRBV12-3/TRBV12-4	TRBJ1-1	NA	TGTGCCAGCACCCGATCCCCCCCGATAGCTTTCTTT	CASTRSPPIAFF
NA	TRBV12-3/TRBV12-4	TRBJ2-7	NA	TGTGCCAGCCGGGACTCGTCTGCCTACGAGCAGTACTTC	CASRDSSAYEQYF
NA	TRBV9	TRBJ2-1	NA	TGTGCCAGCAGCGTAATCGGGGGCGCCTACAATGAGCAGTTCTTC	CASSVIGGAYNEQFF
NA	TRBV24-1	TRBJ2-7	TRBD1	TGTGCCACCAGTGATGCCGGGACAGGGGGCGAGCAGTACTTC	CATSDAGTGGEQYF
NA	TRBV5-6	TRBJ1-1	NA	TGTGCCAGCAGCTTCGGGGACACTGAAGCTTTCTTT	CASSFGDTEAFF
NA	TRBV9	TRBJ2-1	TRBD2	TGTGCCAGCAGCGGACTAGCGGGGGTAAATGAGCAGTTCTTC	CASSGLAGVNEQFF